This T cell receptor (beta chain) appears in the sequencing data of a study of identical twins. V shed 1 base and J shed 1 base, with 10 bases lying between them. This CDR3 has 14 residues. Looked up from germline, CDR1 is DFQATT and CDR2 is SNEGSKA (reference sequence). This clonotype turned up a few times. One entry per CDR3 protein results from TCRdb running MiXCR on the 5' RACE reads. Of more than 1.5 million distinct CDR3 sequences in the sample, about 30% were seen once. The sequence derives from a newborn girl in good health. J is TRBJ1-1 and V is TRBV20-1; D not resolved. The sample consisted of cord blood. CDR3 protein: CSARAPRENTEAFF. CDR3 DNA: TGCAGTGCTAGAGCCCCTCGAGAGAACACTGAAGCTTTCTTT.